These T cell receptor beta chains were read from a single sample in a study of cytomegalovirus exposure and HLA in healthy donors. Here immunoSEQ multiplex PCR was the method, and the copy in TCRdb shows in-frame clones only, minus some. The table shows 65,000 to 85,000 clones, with about nine tenths occurring only once. The specimen was PBMCs. Receptors originate from a woman younger than 45 in good health and CMV-seronegative. Both conserved end residues are part of each CDR3. D genes are given only for firm matches. Clone size appears in some rows only: once, few, many, or a class for an expanded clone.

d_call: NA; v_call: TRBV19; clone_size: NA; j_call: TRBJ2-3; cdr3_nt: TGTGCCAGTAGGTCTAGACCCACAGATACGCAGTATTTT; cdr3_aa: CASRSRPTDTQYF
d_call: TRBD2; v_call: TRBV2; clone_size: NA; j_call: TRBJ2-3; cdr3_nt: TGTGCCAGCAGTGAACGTTCAGGACTAGCGCTACGGCGCACAGATACGCAGTATTTT; cdr3_aa: CASSERSGLALRRTDTQYF
d_call: NA; v_call: TRBV12-5; clone_size: NA; j_call: TRBJ1-1; cdr3_nt: TGTGCTAGTGGTTTGGTACTCGGCAGGCAGGATCCTGAAGCTTTCTTT; cdr3_aa: CASGLVLGRQDPEAFF
d_call: TRBD1; v_call: TRBV2; clone_size: once; j_call: TRBJ1-5; cdr3_nt: TGTGCCAGCAGCGGGACAGTCATCAATCAGCCCCAGCATTTT; cdr3_aa: CASSGTVINQPQHF
d_call: NA; v_call: TRBV7-9; clone_size: few; j_call: TRBJ2-7; cdr3_nt: TGTGCCAGCAGCCCCTTTGGGAGCCCGAACGAGCAGTACTTC; cdr3_aa: CASSPFGSPNEQYF
d_call: NA; v_call: TRBV29-1; clone_size: NA; j_call: TRBJ2-1; cdr3_nt: TGCAGCGAAATACTAGGGAATGAGCAGTTCTTC; cdr3_aa: CSEILGNEQFF
d_call: TRBD1; v_call: TRBV30; clone_size: NA; j_call: TRBJ1-3; cdr3_nt: TGTGCCTGGAGTGTCGAGCAGGGGGCCGGAAACACCATATATTTT; cdr3_aa: CAWSVEQGAGNTIYF
d_call: NA; v_call: TRBV7-2; clone_size: NA; j_call: TRBJ2-1; cdr3_nt: TGTGCCAGCAGCTTAAAATCGAGAGCCTACAATGAGCAGTTCTTC; cdr3_aa: CASSLKSRAYNEQFF
d_call: NA; v_call: TRBV5-1; clone_size: NA; j_call: TRBJ1-1; cdr3_nt: TGCGCCAGCAGCTTGGGATCAATTGACAGGCCTGAAGCTTTCTTT; cdr3_aa: CASSLGSIDRPEAFF
d_call: NA; v_call: TRBV6-4; clone_size: NA; j_call: TRBJ2-5; cdr3_nt: TGTGCCAGCAGGCGAGAAGAGACCCAGTACTTC; cdr3_aa: CASRREETQYF
d_call: TRBD1; v_call: TRBV29-1; clone_size: NA; j_call: TRBJ2-7; cdr3_nt: TGCAGCGTTATGGGGCAGGGGGTGAAGTACGAGCAGTACTTC; cdr3_aa: CSVMGQGVKYEQYF
d_call: NA; v_call: TRBV7-2; clone_size: NA; j_call: TRBJ2-5; cdr3_nt: TGTGCCAGCAGCTTAGTCGCGACAGAGAGAGAGACCCAGTACTTC; cdr3_aa: CASSLVATERETQYF
d_call: NA; v_call: TRBV5-4; clone_size: NA; j_call: TRBJ2-5; cdr3_nt: TGTGCCAGCAGCGGTGGGTGGGGCCAGACCCAGTACTTC; cdr3_aa: CASSGGWGQTQYF
d_call: TRBD1; v_call: TRBV5-5; clone_size: once; j_call: TRBJ2-1; cdr3_nt: TGTGCCAGAAAGTTACAGGGGAAACATTACAATGAGCAGTTCTTC; cdr3_aa: CARKLQGKHYNEQFF
d_call: TRBD2; v_call: TRBV5-6; clone_size: NA; j_call: TRBJ2-7; cdr3_nt: TGTGCCAGCAGCTCTCCGGGACTAGCGACTCGCTCCTACGAGCAGTACTTC; cdr3_aa: CASSSPGLATRSYEQYF
d_call: NA; v_call: TRBV19; clone_size: NA; j_call: TRBJ2-4; cdr3_nt: TGTGCCAGTAGCCGGCGGGACAGACACAAAAACATTCAGTACTTC; cdr3_aa: CASSRRDRHKNIQYF
d_call: TRBD1; v_call: TRBV5-3; clone_size: NA; j_call: TRBJ2-7; cdr3_nt: TGTGCCAGAAGCCCGGACAGGGAGGACGAGCAGTACTTC; cdr3_aa: CARSPDREDEQYF
d_call: NA; v_call: TRBV7-9; clone_size: few; j_call: TRBJ2-7; cdr3_nt: TGTGCCAGCAGCTTGCAGGGTGGGGCCTACGAGCAGTACTTC; cdr3_aa: CASSLQGGAYEQYF
d_call: TRBD2; v_call: TRBV7-3; clone_size: few; j_call: TRBJ2-2; cdr3_nt: TGTGCCAGCAGCCCTGGGACTAGTATCTACACCGGGGAGCTGTTTTTT; cdr3_aa: CASSPGTSIYTGELFF
d_call: TRBD1; v_call: TRBV18; clone_size: NA; j_call: TRBJ2-7; cdr3_nt: TGTGCCAGCTCACCATTTGGACAGGGGGCCTACGAGCAGTACTTC; cdr3_aa: CASSPFGQGAYEQYF
d_call: TRBD1; v_call: TRBV11-3; clone_size: NA; j_call: TRBJ2-1; cdr3_nt: TGTGCCAGCAGCTTTGGGACAGGGTCCCCCAGGGGTGAGCAGTTCTTC; cdr3_aa: CASSFGTGSPRGEQFF
d_call: TRBD1; v_call: TRBV7-8; clone_size: NA; j_call: TRBJ2-7; cdr3_nt: TGTGCCAGCAGCCTATCGGGACAGCCCTTCTACGAGCAGTACTTC; cdr3_aa: CASSLSGQPFYEQYF
d_call: TRBD1; v_call: TRBV4-1; clone_size: NA; j_call: TRBJ2-3; cdr3_nt: TGCGCCAGCAGCCAAGATGTGACAGGGATTAGCACAGATACGCAGTATTTT; cdr3_aa: CASSQDVTGISTDTQYF